The rows below give T cell receptor beta chains drawn from one sample of a study of blood T cell repertoires in COVID-19. Sequencing used immunoSEQ multiplex PCR; TCRdb keeps in-frame clones, though not all of them. Of around 130,000 clones listed, about 90% are singletons. Sequences were obtained from peripheral blood. These receptors all come from an elderly woman with acute or convalescent COVID-19. CDR3s include the opening cysteine and the closing phenylalanine or tryptophan. Fields, in order: clone size, D gene, J gene, V gene, CDR3 protein. A D gene is named only where the DNA matches it firmly. Size tells how often a clone was seen (once, few, many) or the class of an expanded clone, and some rows leave it out.

clone_size: few
d_call: .
j_call: TRBJ1-5
v_call: TRBV12-2
cdr3_aa: CASRLAGGGRHPAPSNQPQHF

clone_size: .
d_call: .
j_call: TRBJ2-1
v_call: TRBV6-6
cdr3_aa: CASSYPGVSYNEQFF

clone_size: .
d_call: TRBD2
j_call: TRBJ2-5
v_call: TRBV14
cdr3_aa: CASSQDRSGGRQETQYF

clone_size: .
d_call: TRBD1
j_call: TRBJ1-1
v_call: TRBV7-9
cdr3_aa: CASSFGTVGTEAFF

clone_size: .
d_call: TRBD1
j_call: TRBJ1-5
v_call: TRBV19
cdr3_aa: CASSTTGGGDQPQHF

clone_size: .
d_call: .
j_call: TRBJ1-6
v_call: TRBV18
cdr3_aa: CASSPPGQQGGSPLHF

clone_size: .
d_call: TRBD1
j_call: TRBJ1-1
v_call: TRBV9
cdr3_aa: CASSVTGDLGEAFF

clone_size: .
d_call: .
j_call: TRBJ1-5
v_call: TRBV6-5
cdr3_aa: CASSYKGDQPQHF

clone_size: .
d_call: .
j_call: TRBJ1-1
v_call: TRBV6-5
cdr3_aa: CASSPQGWDTEAFF

clone_size: .
d_call: .
j_call: TRBJ1-5
v_call: TRBV5-1
cdr3_aa: CASSLDGGADQPQHF

clone_size: .
d_call: .
j_call: TRBJ2-5
v_call: TRBV5-6
cdr3_aa: CASSLGGHGEETQYF

clone_size: .
d_call: TRBD1
j_call: TRBJ1-4
v_call: TRBV6-4
cdr3_aa: CASSECNDRGFEKLFF

clone_size: .
d_call: .
j_call: TRBJ2-1
v_call: TRBV5-1
cdr3_aa: CASSLGVYEQFF

clone_size: .
d_call: TRBD2
j_call: TRBJ2-1
v_call: TRBV11-1
cdr3_aa: CASILTGGGKQFF

clone_size: .
d_call: .
j_call: TRBJ1-6
v_call: TRBV20-1
cdr3_aa: CSASPTGLYNSPLHF

clone_size: .
d_call: .
j_call: TRBJ2-3
v_call: TRBV7-9
cdr3_aa: CASSSERESTDTQYF

clone_size: .
d_call: TRBD1
j_call: TRBJ1-6
v_call: TRBV5-8
cdr3_aa: CASSLTSGTGYNSPLHF

clone_size: .
d_call: .
j_call: TRBJ2-1
v_call: TRBV18
cdr3_aa: CASSPTTVTGEQFF

clone_size: .
d_call: .
j_call: TRBJ1-1
v_call: TRBV7-9
cdr3_aa: CASSLYEDTEAFF

clone_size: once
d_call: .
j_call: TRBJ1-4
v_call: TRBV10-3
cdr3_aa: CANEGREDEKLFF

clone_size: .
d_call: .
j_call: TRBJ2-3
v_call: TRBV5-5
cdr3_aa: CASSSEGYTDTQYF

clone_size: .
d_call: .
j_call: TRBJ1-1
v_call: TRBV25-1
cdr3_aa: CASNARGSTEAFF

clone_size: .
d_call: TRBD1
j_call: TRBJ2-6
v_call: TRBV10-3
cdr3_aa: CAISARTGIPSGANVLTF

clone_size: .
d_call: .
j_call: TRBJ2-2
v_call: TRBV6-2/TRBV6-3
cdr3_aa: CASSSGGSTGELFF

clone_size: .
d_call: .
j_call: TRBJ1-6
v_call: TRBV7-6
cdr3_aa: CASSRTVSSYNSPLHF

clone_size: once
d_call: TRBD2
j_call: TRBJ2-3
v_call: TRBV7-9
cdr3_aa: CASSLALASGEYSTDTQYF

clone_size: .
d_call: .
j_call: TRBJ1-1
v_call: TRBV2
cdr3_aa: CASRDSEAFF

clone_size: .
d_call: .
j_call: TRBJ1-5
v_call: TRBV4-2
cdr3_aa: CASSQSGGNQPQHF

clone_size: once
d_call: TRBD1
j_call: TRBJ1-5
v_call: TRBV30
cdr3_aa: CAWSEGTGGSNQPQHF

clone_size: .
d_call: .
j_call: TRBJ1-5
v_call: TRBV29-1
cdr3_aa: CSVQRDPNQPQHF

clone_size: .
d_call: TRBD1
j_call: TRBJ1-1
v_call: TRBV18
cdr3_aa: CASSYYRQGTGEAFF

clone_size: .
d_call: .
j_call: TRBJ1-1
v_call: TRBV7-3
cdr3_aa: CASSLGARNTEAFF

clone_size: .
d_call: .
j_call: TRBJ2-1
v_call: TRBV4-2
cdr3_aa: CASSQDVYGDNEQFF

clone_size: .
d_call: .
j_call: TRBJ2-1
v_call: TRBV4-1
cdr3_aa: CASSQGYSQAGPGNEQFF

clone_size: .
d_call: TRBD1
j_call: TRBJ1-4
v_call: TRBV7-9
cdr3_aa: CASSTPQGTGEKLFF

clone_size: .
d_call: .
j_call: TRBJ1-1
v_call: TRBV15
cdr3_aa: CATSRDRTRGEAFF

clone_size: once
d_call: TRBD1
j_call: TRBJ1-2
v_call: TRBV6-2/TRBV6-3
cdr3_aa: CASSRYRKQQGDWNGYTF

clone_size: .
d_call: .
j_call: TRBJ1-1
v_call: TRBV2
cdr3_aa: CASSKQILNTEAFF

clone_size: .
d_call: .
j_call: TRBJ1-1
v_call: TRBV7-2
cdr3_aa: CASSPRLNTEAFF

clone_size: .
d_call: .
j_call: TRBJ2-5
v_call: TRBV11-2
cdr3_aa: CASSPLGLPGAQYF

clone_size: once
d_call: TRBD1
j_call: TRBJ1-2
v_call: TRBV7-2
cdr3_aa: CASSIKDRVFNGGYTF

clone_size: .
d_call: TRBD2
j_call: TRBJ2-1
v_call: TRBV5-1
cdr3_aa: CASSLGRGGAPSYNEQFF

clone_size: .
d_call: TRBD1
j_call: TRBJ1-2
v_call: TRBV3-1/TRBV3-2
cdr3_aa: CASRGQGGNGYTF

clone_size: .
d_call: TRBD1
j_call: TRBJ1-1
v_call: TRBV2
cdr3_aa: CASSLTGGASEAFF

clone_size: once
d_call: TRBD1
j_call: TRBJ1-2
v_call: TRBV2
cdr3_aa: CASSVLGTGIYGYTF

clone_size: .
d_call: TRBD2
j_call: TRBJ2-1
v_call: TRBV12-3/TRBV12-4
cdr3_aa: CASRTGGVHEQFF

clone_size: .
d_call: TRBD2
j_call: TRBJ2-1
v_call: TRBV18
cdr3_aa: CASSPRGTKIYNEQFF

clone_size: .
d_call: .
j_call: TRBJ1-1
v_call: TRBV14
cdr3_aa: CASSLLDRTTEAFF

clone_size: .
d_call: .
j_call: TRBJ2-2
v_call: TRBV19
cdr3_aa: CASRSGSQLLNTGELFF

clone_size: .
d_call: TRBD1
j_call: TRBJ2-7
v_call: TRBV28
cdr3_aa: CASRNAGTAYEQYF

clone_size: few
d_call: .
j_call: TRBJ1-1
v_call: TRBV6-5
cdr3_aa: CASSSLTARGTEAFF

clone_size: .
d_call: .
j_call: TRBJ1-6
v_call: TRBV2
cdr3_aa: CASSNQGGESPLHF

clone_size: .
d_call: .
j_call: TRBJ1-5
v_call: TRBV15
cdr3_aa: CATSRDRVTQPQHF

clone_size: .
d_call: TRBD1
j_call: TRBJ2-7
v_call: TRBV6-5
cdr3_aa: CASSEDRGLLQYF